This T cell receptor beta chain was identified during a study of technical replicates of blood from a few donors. Sequencing was performed with immunoSEQ multiplex PCR; in TCRdb, only in-frame clones are kept and a portion is missing. The sample has over 50,000 clones; roughly 94% are singletons. This clonotype was obtained from a human donor in good health. The sample comprised T cells isolated from PBMCs.

CDR3 DNA sequence: TGCGCCAGCAGCTTGGGACAGGCCAGCACAGATACGCAGTATTTT. Translated: CASSLGQASTDTQYF. This chain joins TRBV5-1 and TRBJ2-3; tentative D call: TRBD1 (6 bases). The CDR3 has 15 residues. Germline values: CDR1 SGHRS, CDR2 YFSETQ. Trimming stripped 0 bases from V and 0 bases from J, with 8 bases between.